This T cell receptor beta chain was found in a study of T cell changes during pregnancy in multiple sclerosis. The repertoire was sequenced with immunoSEQ multiplex PCR; TCRdb's copy has only in-frame clones and lacks some. The sample carries 60,000 to 75,000 clones, roughly 89% recorded once. This clone was observed once. The V and J ends lost 3 bases and 4 bases respectively, with 15 bases between them. CDR1 is SNHLY, CDR2 FYNNEI, per germline. CDR3 length: 15 amino acids. The specimen comprised peripheral blood, sampled in the second trimester of pregnancy. The clonotype comes from a female donor with multiple sclerosis, enrolled in a pregnancy study. This chain connects TRBV2 to TRBJ1-1; maybe TRBD1 (5 bases). The CDR3 coding sequence is TGTGCCAGCAGTGAGGAGGGCAGCCAGGGCACTGAAGCTTTCTTT. Translating gives CASSEEGSQGTEAFF.